This T cell receptor (beta chain) derives from a study of T cell repertoires in cytomegalovirus infection. Study as a whole: Indications of both CMV infection and matching HLA type were provided by public TCR beta signatures.

Overall study results and limits: Clonotype analysis showed dominance of the ex vivo response by HLA-C-restricted CMV-specific TCR beta clonotypes. Carriers of CMV and the relevant HLA type were discriminated by public TCR beta frequency.

Concerning this clonotype itself: What it recognizes is unknown. An end of the junction does not agree with germline; a read error may underlie this.

The CDR3 runs to 14 residues. Germline CDR1 reads SGHKS; CDR2 reads YYEKEE (reference sequence). TCRdb called the reads again in MiXCR, with one record for every CDR3 protein. Counted here are roughly 720,000 distinct CDR3 sequences, approximately 34% occurring once; the ten biggest clones make up about 2.8%. The sequenced sample consisted of PBMCs. The chain recombines TRBV5-5 with TRBJ1-5; D may be TRBD1 (5 bases). This TCR derives from a human donor in good health (CMV status not recorded). Some clones in this sample may be carry-over from other donors' samples. The CDR3 sequence: CASSLGLFNQPHHF. DNA for the CDR3: TGTGCCAGCAGTTTGGGACTTTTCAATCAGCCCCATCATTTT.